This TCR beta chain was identified in a study of human T cells and chemical hapten exposure. This clonotype showed up many times. There are 14 residues in the CDR3. Germline V gene data show CDR1 as SEHNR and CDR2 as FQNEAQ (reference sequence). Deletions cut 3 bases from V and 1 base from J, with 6 bases between. TCRdb re-called the RACE reads through MiXCR, storing one row per CDR3 protein. Of approximately 260,000 distinct CDR3 sequences in the sample, more than 6.5% are singletons; the top ten hold roughly 2.5%. Time point of the sample: pre-sensitization, week 0. Treatment reported: therapeutic diphenylcyclopropenone sensitization with weekly scalp DPC.

The specimen was whole blood, collected in connection with sensitization to the hapten diphenylcyclopropenone (DPC). This sequence was found in a woman aged 40 to 50 with alopecia areata. Some clones in this sample may be carry-over from other donors' samples. The chain couples TRBV7-9 to TRBJ1-4; D is unclear. This chain's CDR3 is CASSLTGTNEKLFF. CDR3 nucleotides: TGTGCCAGCAGCTTGACGGGAACTAATGAAAAACTGTTTTTT.